This record looks at one T cell receptor beta chain sequence and its context. The junction shows a germline mismatch at one end, possibly a read error. Different DNA sequences within this sample yield the same CDR3. Germline V gene sequence: CDR1 LNHDA, CDR2 SQIVND (reference sequence). The CDR3 has 15 amino acids. In the original analysis: Amplification from reference gene primers served as the basis for estimated nucleated cell counts. Clones were sequenced by immunoSEQ multiplex PCR, and TCRdb holds only the in-frame ones, with some missing. The DNA gave D and trimming, while V, J and clone size come from that table. The data show fewer than 300,000 clones, with under 90% seen just once and 2.5% to 3.5% held by the top ten. These data originate in a study of blood T cell repertoires in COVID-19. On the study more broadly: Collection of acute and convalescent COVID-19 samples took place in the United States, Italy and Spain.

The sequenced sample consisted of peripheral blood. The receptor was derived from an older woman with active or convalescent COVID-19. The chain links TRBV19 to TRBJ2-7; 8 nucleotides align to TRBD2. This CDR3 is CASSIQAGGLAEQYF. The CDR3 DNA follows: TGTGCCAGTAGTATTCAGGCGGGGGGACTGGCCGAGCAGTACTTT. The entire variable domain, with the rest obtained from reference TRBV19 and TRBJ2-7, is as follows: DGGITQSPKYLFRKEGQNVTLSCEQNLNHDAMYWYRQDPGQGLRLIYYSQIVNDFQKGDIAEGYSVSREKKESFPLTVTSAQKNPTAFYLCASSIQAGGLAEQYFGPGTRLTVT.